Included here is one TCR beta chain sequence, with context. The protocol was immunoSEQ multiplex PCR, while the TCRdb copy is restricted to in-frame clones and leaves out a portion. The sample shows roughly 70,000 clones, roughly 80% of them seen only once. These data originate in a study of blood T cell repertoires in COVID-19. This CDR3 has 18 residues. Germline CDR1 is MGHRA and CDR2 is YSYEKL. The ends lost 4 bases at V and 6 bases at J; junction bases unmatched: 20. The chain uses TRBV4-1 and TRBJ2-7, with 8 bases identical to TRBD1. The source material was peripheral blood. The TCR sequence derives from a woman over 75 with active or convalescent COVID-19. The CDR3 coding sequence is TGCGCCAGCAGCCCCCGAAACGATAGACAGGGGCCACCCGGCGAGCAGTACTTC. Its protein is CASSPRNDRQGPPGEQYF.